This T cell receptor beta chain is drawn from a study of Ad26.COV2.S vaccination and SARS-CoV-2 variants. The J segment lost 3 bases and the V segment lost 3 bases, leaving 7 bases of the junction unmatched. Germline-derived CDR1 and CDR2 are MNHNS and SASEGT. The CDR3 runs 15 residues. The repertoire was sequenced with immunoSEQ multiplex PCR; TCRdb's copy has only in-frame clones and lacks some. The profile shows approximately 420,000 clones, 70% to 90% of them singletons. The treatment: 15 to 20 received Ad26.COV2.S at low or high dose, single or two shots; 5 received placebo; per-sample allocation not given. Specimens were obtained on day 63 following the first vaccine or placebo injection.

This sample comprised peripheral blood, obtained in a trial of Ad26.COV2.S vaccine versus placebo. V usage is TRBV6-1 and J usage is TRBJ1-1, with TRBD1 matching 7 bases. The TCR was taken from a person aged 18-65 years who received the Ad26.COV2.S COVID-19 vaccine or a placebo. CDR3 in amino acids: CASSEPGGWYTEAFF. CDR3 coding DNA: TGTGCCAGCAGTGAGCCAGGGGGGTGGTACACTGAAGCTTTCTTT.